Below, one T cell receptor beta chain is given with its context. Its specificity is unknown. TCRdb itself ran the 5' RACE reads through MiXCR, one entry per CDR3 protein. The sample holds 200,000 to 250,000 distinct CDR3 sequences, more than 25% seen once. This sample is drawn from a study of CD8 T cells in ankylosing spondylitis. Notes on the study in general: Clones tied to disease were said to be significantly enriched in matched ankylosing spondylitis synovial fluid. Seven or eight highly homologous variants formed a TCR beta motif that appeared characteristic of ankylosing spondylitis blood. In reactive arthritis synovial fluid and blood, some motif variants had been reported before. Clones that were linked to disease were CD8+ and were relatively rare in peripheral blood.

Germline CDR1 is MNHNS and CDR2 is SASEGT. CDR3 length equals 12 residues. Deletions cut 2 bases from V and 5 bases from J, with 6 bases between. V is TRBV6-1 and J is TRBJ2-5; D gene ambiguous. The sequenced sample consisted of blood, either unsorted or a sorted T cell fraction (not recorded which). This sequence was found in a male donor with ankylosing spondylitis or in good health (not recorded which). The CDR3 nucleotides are TGTGCCAGCAGTGAAATGATGGAGACCCAGTACTTC. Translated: CASSEMMETQYF.